The 8 T cell receptor beta chains given below trace back to one sample, sequenced in a study of blood T cell repertoires in COVID-19. Profiled with immunoSEQ multiplex PCR; TCRdb holds only in-frame clones, not every one. Among around 60,000 clones listed, 70% to 90% were seen once. Sequenced: peripheral blood. The receptors originated from a man aged 45 to 65 with active COVID-19.

The chain has TRBV19 and TRBJ2-3; 7 bases map to TRBD2. Germline CDR1 is LNHDA and CDR2 is SQIVND (reference sequence). Trimming took 3 bases from V and 8 from J; bases not matched to a gene: 14. The CDR3 runs to 16 residues. CDR3 region: CASSIEGPGGVSTQYF. The CDR3 nucleotides read TGTGCCAGTAGTATTGAGGGGCCGGGGGGAGTTTCTACGCAGTATTTT.

The chain is built from TRBV5-4 and TRBJ1-1; D remains ambiguous. Trimming stripped 2 bases from V and 6 bases from J, with 11 bases between. The CDR3 length is 13 residues. The germline V gene has CDR1 SGHNT and CDR2 YYREEE (reference sequence). The CDR3 protein is CASSLMNGAEAFF. The CDR3 DNA reads as TGTGCCAGCAGCTTAATGAACGGGGCTGAAGCTTTCTTT.

The chain carries TRBV18 and TRBJ1-2; D possibly corresponds to TRBD1 (5 bases). The CDR3 is 15 residues long. The germline CDR1 and CDR2 sequences are KGHSH and LQKENI. Trimming shortened V by 6 bases and J by 5 bases, and 19 bases separated the two germline ends. CDR3 region: CASSLPLQGIYGYTF. For the CDR3, the DNA is TGTGCCAGCTCTCTCCCTCTCCAGGGTATATATGGCTACACCTTC.

The rearrangement links TRBV6-6 to TRBJ1-5; no clear D gene. Germline V gene sequence: CDR1 MNHNY, CDR2 SVGAGI (reference sequence). V gave up 7 bases and J gave up 8 bases, with 12 bases separating them. The CDR3 has 12 residues. The chain's CDR3 is CASKRGNEPQHF. CDR3 DNA sequence: TGTGCCAGCAAACGGGGAAATGAGCCCCAGCATTTT.

The CDR3 reads CASRDVAGTKYNEQFF. The CDR3 nucleotides are TGCGCCAGCAGGGACGTAGCGGGGACAAAATACAATGAGCAGTTCTTC. This rearrangement joins TRBV4-1 to TRBJ2-1; 8 bases are a match to TRBD2. The V and J ends lost 6 bases and 4 bases, in that order; junction bases with no gene match: 11. The CDR3 covers 16 residues. CDR1 and CDR2 (germline): MGHRA, YSYEKL.

This clone has a handful of counts. The chain links TRBV6-4 to TRBJ2-4, with 9 bases aligning to TRBD1. Per the germline V gene, CDR1 is MRHNA and CDR2 is SNTAGT. The CDR3 is 14 amino acids. The junction had 7 bases not matched to a gene; V was cut back by 6 bases and J by 7 bases. Here the CDR3 reads CASSARQGGNIQYF. In DNA form, the CDR3 reads TGTGCCAGCAGCGCGAGACAGGGGGGGAACATTCAGTACTTC.

This chain uses TRBV5-4 with TRBJ1-2; D gene unclear. Trimming removed 8 bases at V and 3 bases at J, with 11 bases between. Germline loops: CDR1 SGHNT, CDR2 YYREEE (reference sequence). The CDR3 loop spans 12 amino acids. The chain's CDR3 is CASAAEDYGYTF. The CDR3 DNA is TGTGCCAGTGCTGCGGAGGACTATGGCTACACCTTC.

The V gene is TRBV7-9, the J gene TRBJ2-5; D is perhaps TRBD2 (6 bases). The CDR3 has 14 residues. Trimming removed 6 bases from V and 4 bases from J, with 15 bases in between. CDR1 is SEHNR, CDR2 FQNEAQ, per germline (reference sequence). CDR3 nucleotides: TGTGCCAGCAGTATCCGGGGGACCCGAGAGACCCAGTACTTC. This codes for CASSIRGTRETQYF.